One and the same sample provided the 2 T cell receptor beta chains below, sequenced in a study of shared clonotypes between healthy human individuals (dated by TCRdb to about 2020). The method behind the library was the immunoSEQ multiplex PCR assay. The table comes from immuneACCESS by way of TCRdb, which keeps in-frame sequences with V and J called. Part of the clones is missing from these tables; in studies checked, under half for an unresolved V gene and the rest for unknown reasons. For this sample the table gives approximately 470,000 clones, of which 65% to 85% were detected only once. Roughly an eighth of the sample lies in the top ten. The sequencing sample was made of PBMCs. The receptors originated from a woman aged 40-49 years in good health. Some clones in this sample may be carry-over from other donors' samples.

This rearrangement joins TRBV28 to TRBJ1-1; TRBD1 matches 11 bases. Germline CDR1 MDHEN, CDR2 SYDVKM. The CDR3 sequence is 14 residues long. With V trimmed by 5 bases and J by 1 base, 0 bases remained unmatched. CDR3 sequence (DNA): TGTGCCAGCAGTGGACAGGGGGCGAACACTGAAGCTTTCTTT. It is translated as CASSGQGANTEAFF.

This clone was detected only a few times. The V and J genes are TRBV27 and TRBJ1-5, with TRBD1 matching 9 bases. This CDR3 has 12 amino acids. Germline V gene lookup returns CDR1 MNHEY and CDR2 SMNVEV (reference sequence). The V and J ends lost 8 bases and 9 bases, in that order; junction bases with no gene match: 5. CDR3 sequence reads: CASGTGKRPQHF. The CDR3 DNA reads TGTGCCAGCGGGACAGGGAAACGGCCCCAGCATTTT.